This T cell receptor beta chain stems from a study of technical replicates of blood from a few donors. TCRdb's table, derived via immunoSEQ multiplex PCR, lists solely in-frame clones and lacks some. The sample has about 81,000 clones; under 97% are singletons. Germline CDR1 SGHVS, CDR2 FQNEAQ. The length of the CDR3 is 15 residues. The V end was cut by 0 bases, the J end by 2 bases, with 10 bases between. This receptor was identified in a human donor in good health. Specimen: T cells isolated from PBMCs. This chain uses TRBV7-8 with TRBJ1-1; no definite D call. CDR3: CASSLARRINTEAFF. CDR3 sequence (DNA): TGTGCCAGCAGCTTAGCGCGGCGGATCAACACTGAAGCTTTCTTT.